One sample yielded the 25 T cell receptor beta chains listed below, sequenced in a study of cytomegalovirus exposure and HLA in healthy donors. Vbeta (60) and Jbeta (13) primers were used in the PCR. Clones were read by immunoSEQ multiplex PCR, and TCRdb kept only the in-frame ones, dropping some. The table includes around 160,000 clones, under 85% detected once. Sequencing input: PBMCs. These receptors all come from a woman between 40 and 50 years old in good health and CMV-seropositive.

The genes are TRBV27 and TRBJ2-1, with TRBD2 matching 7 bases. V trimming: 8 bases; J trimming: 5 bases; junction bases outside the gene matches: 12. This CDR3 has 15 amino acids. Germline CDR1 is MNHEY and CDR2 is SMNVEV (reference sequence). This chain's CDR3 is CASQTTGLPNNEQFF. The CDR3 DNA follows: TGTGCCAGCCAAACTACGGGACTACCTAACAATGAGCAGTTCTTC.

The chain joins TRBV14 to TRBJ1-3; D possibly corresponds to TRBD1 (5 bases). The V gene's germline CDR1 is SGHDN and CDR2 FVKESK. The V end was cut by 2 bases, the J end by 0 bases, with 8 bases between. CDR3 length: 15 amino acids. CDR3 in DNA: TGTGCCAGCAGCCAATACAGGAGCTCTGGAAACACCATATATTTT. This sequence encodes CASSQYRSSGNTIYF.

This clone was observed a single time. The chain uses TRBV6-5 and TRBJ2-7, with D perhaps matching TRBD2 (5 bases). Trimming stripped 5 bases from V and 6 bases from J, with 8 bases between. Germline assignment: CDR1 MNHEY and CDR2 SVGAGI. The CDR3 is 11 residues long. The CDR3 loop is CASSNAGEQYF. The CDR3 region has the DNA TGTGCCAGCAGTAACGCGGGCGAGCAGTACTTC.

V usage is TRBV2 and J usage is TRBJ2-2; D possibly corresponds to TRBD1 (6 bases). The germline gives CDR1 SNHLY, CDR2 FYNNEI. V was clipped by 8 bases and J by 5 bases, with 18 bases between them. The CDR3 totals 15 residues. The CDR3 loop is CASVRGNPRTGELFF. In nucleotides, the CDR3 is TGTGCCAGCGTCAGGGGCAATCCGAGGACCGGGGAGCTGTTTTTT.

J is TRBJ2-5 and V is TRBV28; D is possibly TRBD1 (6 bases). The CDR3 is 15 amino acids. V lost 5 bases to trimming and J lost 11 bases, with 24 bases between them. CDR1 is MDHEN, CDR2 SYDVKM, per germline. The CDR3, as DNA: TGTGCCAGCAGTACACCAGACAGGCTCTCTACGGGGCAGTACTTC. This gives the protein CASSTPDRLSTGQYF.

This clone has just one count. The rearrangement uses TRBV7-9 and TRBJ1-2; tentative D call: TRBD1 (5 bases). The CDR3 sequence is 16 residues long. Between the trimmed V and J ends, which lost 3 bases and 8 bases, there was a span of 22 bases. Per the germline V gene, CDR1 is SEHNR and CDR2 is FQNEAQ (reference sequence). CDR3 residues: CASSFLGGDSVRGYTF. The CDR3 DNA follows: TGTGCCAGCAGCTTCTTAGGAGGGGACTCCGTGCGAGGCTACACCTTC.

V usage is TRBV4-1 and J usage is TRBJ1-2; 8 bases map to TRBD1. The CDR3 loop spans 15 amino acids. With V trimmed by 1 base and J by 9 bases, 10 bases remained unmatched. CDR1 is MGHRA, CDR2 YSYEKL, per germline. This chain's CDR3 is CASSQGVTGVRRYTF. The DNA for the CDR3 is TGCGCCAGCAGCCAAGGAGTGACAGGGGTTAGGCGCTACACCTTC.

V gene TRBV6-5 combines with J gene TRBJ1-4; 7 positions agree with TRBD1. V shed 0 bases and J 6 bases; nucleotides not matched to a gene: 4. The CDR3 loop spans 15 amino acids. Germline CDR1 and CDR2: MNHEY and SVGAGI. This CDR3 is CASSYSGQRHEKLFF. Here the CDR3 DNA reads TGTGCCAGCAGTTACTCGGGACAGCGCCATGAAAAACTGTTTTTT.

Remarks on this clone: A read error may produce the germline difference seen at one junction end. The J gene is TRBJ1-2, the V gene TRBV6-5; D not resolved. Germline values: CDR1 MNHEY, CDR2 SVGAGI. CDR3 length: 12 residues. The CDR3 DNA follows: TGTGCCAGCAGTTATAACGGTGCATTCGCACTCTTC. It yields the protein CASSYNGAFALF.

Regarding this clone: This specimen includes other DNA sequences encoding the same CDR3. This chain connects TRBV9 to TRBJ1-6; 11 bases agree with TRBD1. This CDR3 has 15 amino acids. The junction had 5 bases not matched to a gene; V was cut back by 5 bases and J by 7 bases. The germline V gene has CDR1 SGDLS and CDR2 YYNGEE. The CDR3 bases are TGTGCCAGCAGTGGACAGGGGGCGTCGAATTCACCCCTCCACTTT. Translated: CASSGQGASNSPLHF.

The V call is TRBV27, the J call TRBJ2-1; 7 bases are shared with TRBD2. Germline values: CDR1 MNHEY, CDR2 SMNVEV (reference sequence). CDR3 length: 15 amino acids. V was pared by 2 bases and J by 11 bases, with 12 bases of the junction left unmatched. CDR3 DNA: TGTGCCAGCAGTTTAGGTCTAGCGGATCCAGGAAAGCAGTTCTTC. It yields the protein CASSLGLADPGKQFF.

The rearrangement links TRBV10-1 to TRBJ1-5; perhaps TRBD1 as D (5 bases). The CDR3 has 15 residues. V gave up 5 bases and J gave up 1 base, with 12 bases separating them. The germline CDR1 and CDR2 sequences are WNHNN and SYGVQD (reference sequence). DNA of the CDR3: TGCGCCAGCAGTACCCGACAGACAAGCAATCAGCCCCAGCATTTT. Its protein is CASSTRQTSNQPQHF.

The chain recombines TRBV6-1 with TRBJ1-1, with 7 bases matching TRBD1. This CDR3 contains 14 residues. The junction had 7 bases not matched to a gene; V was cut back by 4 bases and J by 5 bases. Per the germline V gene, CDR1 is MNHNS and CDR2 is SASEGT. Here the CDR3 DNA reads TGTGCCAGCAGTGGCCGACAGGGCGGGACTGAAGCTTTCTTT. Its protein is CASSGRQGGTEAFF.

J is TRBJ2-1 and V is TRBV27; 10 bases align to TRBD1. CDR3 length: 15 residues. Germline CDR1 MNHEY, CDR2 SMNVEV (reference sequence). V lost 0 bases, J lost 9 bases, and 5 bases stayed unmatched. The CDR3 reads CASSLSPWTGGEQFF. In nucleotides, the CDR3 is TGTGCCAGCAGTTTATCCCCATGGACAGGGGGTGAGCAGTTCTTC.

CDR3 DNA: TGTGCCAGCAGTGAATCTAGACTTTATTACGAGCAGTACTTC. This encodes CASSESRLYYEQYF. This chain joins TRBV6-1 and TRBJ2-7; no definite D call. Trimming pared 2 bases from V and 4 bases from J, leaving 12 bases between. There are 14 residues in the CDR3. Germline CDR1 MNHNS, CDR2 SASEGT.

The CDR3 spells CASSAGGLAKNIQYF. DNA for the CDR3: TGTGCCAGCAGCGCGGGGGGACTAGCCAAAAACATTCAGTACTTC. The chain links TRBV9 to TRBJ2-4; 7 bases are shared with TRBD2. The J segment lost 0 bases and the V segment lost 3 bases, leaving 3 bases of the junction unmatched. Germline CDR1 is SGDLS and CDR2 is YYNGEE. The CDR3 length is 15 residues.

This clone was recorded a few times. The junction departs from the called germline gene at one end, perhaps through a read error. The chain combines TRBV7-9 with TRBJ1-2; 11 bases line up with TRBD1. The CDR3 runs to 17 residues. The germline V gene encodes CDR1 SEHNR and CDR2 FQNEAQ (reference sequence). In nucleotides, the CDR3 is TGTTCCAGCAGCCCCACCCTTCGGACAGGGGGCGCCTATGGCTACACCTTC. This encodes CSSSPTLRTGGAYGYTF. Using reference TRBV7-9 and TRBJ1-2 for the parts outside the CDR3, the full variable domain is DTGVSQNPRHKITKRGQNVTFRCDPISEHNRLYWYRQTLGQGPEFLTYFQNEAQLEKSRLLSDRFSAERPKGSFSTLEIQRTEQGDSAMYLCSSSPTLRTGGAYGYTFGSGTRLTVV.

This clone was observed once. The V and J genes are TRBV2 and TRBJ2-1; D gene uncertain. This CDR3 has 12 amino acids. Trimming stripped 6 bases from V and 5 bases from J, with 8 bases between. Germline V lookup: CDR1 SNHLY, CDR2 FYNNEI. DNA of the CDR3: TGTGCCAGCAGGCAACAGCACAATGAGCAGTTCTTC. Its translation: CASRQQHNEQFF.

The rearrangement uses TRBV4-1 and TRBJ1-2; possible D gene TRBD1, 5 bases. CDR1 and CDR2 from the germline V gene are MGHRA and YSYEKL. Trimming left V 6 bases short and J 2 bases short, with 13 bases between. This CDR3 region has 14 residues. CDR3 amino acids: CASRPGAVNYGYTF. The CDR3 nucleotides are TGCGCCAGCAGACCTGGGGCAGTAAACTATGGCTACACCTTC.

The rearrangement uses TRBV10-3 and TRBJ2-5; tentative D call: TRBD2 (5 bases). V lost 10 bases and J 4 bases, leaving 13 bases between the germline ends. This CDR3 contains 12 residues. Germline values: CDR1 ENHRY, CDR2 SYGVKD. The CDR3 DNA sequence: TGTGCCACAGAGGGAGAAGGAGAGACCCAGTACTTC. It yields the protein CATEGEGETQYF.

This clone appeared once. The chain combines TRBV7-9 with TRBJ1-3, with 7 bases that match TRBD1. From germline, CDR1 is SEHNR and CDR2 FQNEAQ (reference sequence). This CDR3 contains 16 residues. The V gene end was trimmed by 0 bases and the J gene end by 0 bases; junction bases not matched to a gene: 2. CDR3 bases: TGTGCCAGCAGCTTAGCCGGACAGGACTCTGGAAACACCATATATTTT. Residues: CASSLAGQDSGNTIYF.

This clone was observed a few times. The CDR3 bases are TGTGCCAGCAGCTTCGGGTACGGCACTGAAGCTTTCTTT. It codes for CASSFGYGTEAFF. The chain recombines TRBV7-3 with TRBJ1-1; D is undetermined. The CDR3 runs 13 residues. Germline assignment: CDR1 SGHTA and CDR2 FQGTGA. V lost 3 bases and J 4 bases, leaving 9 bases between the germline ends. The entire variable domain, with the rest obtained from reference TRBV7-3 and TRBJ1-1, is as follows: GAGVSQTPSNKVTEKGKYVELRCDPISGHTALYWYRQSLGQGPEFLIYFQGTGAADDSGLPNDRFFAVRPEGSVSTLKIQRTERGDSAVYLCASSFGYGTEAFFGQGTRLTVV.

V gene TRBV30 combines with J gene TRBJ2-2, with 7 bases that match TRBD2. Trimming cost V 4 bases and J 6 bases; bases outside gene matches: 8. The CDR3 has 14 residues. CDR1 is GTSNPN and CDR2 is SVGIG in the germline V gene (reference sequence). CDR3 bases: TGTGCCTGGATTAGAGGGGAGGGTCCCGGGGAGCTGTTTTTT. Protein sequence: CAWIRGEGPGELFF.

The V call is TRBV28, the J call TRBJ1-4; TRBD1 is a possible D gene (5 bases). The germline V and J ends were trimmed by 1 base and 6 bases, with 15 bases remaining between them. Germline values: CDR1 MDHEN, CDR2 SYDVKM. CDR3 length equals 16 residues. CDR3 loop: CASSLFRGGLYEKLFF. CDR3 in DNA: TGTGCCAGCAGTTTATTCCGGGGGGGGTTGTATGAAAAACTGTTTTTT. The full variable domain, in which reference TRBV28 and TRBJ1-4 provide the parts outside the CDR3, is DVKVTQSSRYLVKRTGEKVFLECVQDMDHENMFWYRQDPGLGLRLIYFSYDVKMKEKGDIPEGYSVSREKKERFSLILESASTNQTSMYLCASSLFRGGLYEKLFFGSGTQLSVL.

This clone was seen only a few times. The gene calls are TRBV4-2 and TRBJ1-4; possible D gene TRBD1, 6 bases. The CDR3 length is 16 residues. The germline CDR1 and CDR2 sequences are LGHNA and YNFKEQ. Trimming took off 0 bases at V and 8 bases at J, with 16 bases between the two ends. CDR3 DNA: TGTGCCAGCAGCCAAGATGGTACAGGGAAGGGGGAAAAACTGTTTTTT. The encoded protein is CASSQDGTGKGEKLFF.